This T cell receptor (beta chain) was documented in a study of technical replicates of blood from several donors. This CDR3 is 13 amino acids long. V shed 3 bases and J shed 8 bases, with 10 bases lying between them. In germline, CDR1 is MNHEY, CDR2 SMNVEV (reference sequence). TCRdb's copy holds only in-frame clones and misses some; the assay was immunoSEQ multiplex PCR. The sample lists 15,000 to 19,000 clones, approximately 84% seen once, with approximately 13% in the top ten. The V and J genes are TRBV27 and TRBJ2-2; possibly TRBD2 for D (6 bases). The TCR originated in a human donor in good health. The sample taken for sequencing was PBMCs. Written as DNA, the CDR3 is TGTGCCAGCAGTTTGGAGGCGGGAGGGGAGCTGTTTTTT. Protein product: CASSLEAGGELFF.